This section outlines one T cell receptor (beta chain) sequence together with its context. CDR3 size: 15 residues. CDR1 is LGHNA, CDR2 YSLEER, per germline. Trimming removed 0 bases from V and 3 bases from J, with 9 bases in between. This sample was taken from a study of blood T cell repertoires in COVID-19. The overall study: PBMCs, B-cell-depleted T cells, or T cells were the source of the cDNA or gDNA that made up the material.

The repertoire was sequenced with immunoSEQ multiplex PCR; TCRdb's copy has only in-frame clones and lacks some. The sample shows approximately 350,000 clones, about 86% of them seen only once. Material: peripheral blood. This TCR was sampled from a man aged 25-45 years with active or convalescent COVID-19. The chain employs TRBV4-3 and TRBJ1-5; D remains ambiguous. In nucleotides, the CDR3 is TGCGCCAGCAGCCAAGATGCACTGATCAATCAGCCCCAGCATTTT. Its protein is CASSQDALINQPQHF.